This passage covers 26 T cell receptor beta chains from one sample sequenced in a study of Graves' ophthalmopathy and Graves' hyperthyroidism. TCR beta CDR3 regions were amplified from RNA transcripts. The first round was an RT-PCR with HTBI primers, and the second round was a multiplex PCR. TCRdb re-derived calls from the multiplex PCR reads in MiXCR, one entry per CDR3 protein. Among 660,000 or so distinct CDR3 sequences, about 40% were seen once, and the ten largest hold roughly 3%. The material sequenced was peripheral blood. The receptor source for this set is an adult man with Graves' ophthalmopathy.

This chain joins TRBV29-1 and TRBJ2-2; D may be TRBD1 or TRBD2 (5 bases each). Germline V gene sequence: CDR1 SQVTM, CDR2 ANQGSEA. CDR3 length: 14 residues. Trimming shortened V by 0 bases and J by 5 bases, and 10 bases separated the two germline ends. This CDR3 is CSVEDPGSTGELFF. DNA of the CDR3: TGCAGCGTTGAAGATCCAGGGAGTACCGGGGAGCTGTTTTTT.

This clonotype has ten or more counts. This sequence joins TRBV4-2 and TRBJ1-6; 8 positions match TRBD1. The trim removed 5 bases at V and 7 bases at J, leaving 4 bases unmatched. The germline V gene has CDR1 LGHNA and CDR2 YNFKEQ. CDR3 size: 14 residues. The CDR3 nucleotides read TGTGCCAGCAGCGCGGACAGGGTGAATTCACCCCTCCACTTT. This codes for CASSADRVNSPLHF.

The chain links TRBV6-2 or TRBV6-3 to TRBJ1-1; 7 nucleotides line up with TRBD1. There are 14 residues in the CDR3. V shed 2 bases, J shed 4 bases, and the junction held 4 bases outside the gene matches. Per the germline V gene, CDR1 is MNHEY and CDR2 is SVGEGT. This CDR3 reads CASSYTRTGTEAFF. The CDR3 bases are TGTGCCAGCAGTTACACCCGGACAGGCACTGAAGCTTTCTTT.

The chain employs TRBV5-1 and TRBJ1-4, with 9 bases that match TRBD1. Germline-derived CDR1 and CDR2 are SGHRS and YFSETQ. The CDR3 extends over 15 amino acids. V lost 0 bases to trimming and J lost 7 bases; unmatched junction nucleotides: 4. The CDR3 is CASSLAGTGPEKLFF. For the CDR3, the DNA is TGCGCCAGCAGCTTGGCGGGGACAGGGCCTGAAAAACTGTTTTTT.

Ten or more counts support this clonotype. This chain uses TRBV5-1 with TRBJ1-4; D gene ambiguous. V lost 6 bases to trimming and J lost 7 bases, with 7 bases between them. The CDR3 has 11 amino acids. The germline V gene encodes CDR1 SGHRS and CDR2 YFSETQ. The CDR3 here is CASNRVEKLFF. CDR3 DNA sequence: TGCGCCAGCAACCGGGTTGAAAAACTGTTTTTT.

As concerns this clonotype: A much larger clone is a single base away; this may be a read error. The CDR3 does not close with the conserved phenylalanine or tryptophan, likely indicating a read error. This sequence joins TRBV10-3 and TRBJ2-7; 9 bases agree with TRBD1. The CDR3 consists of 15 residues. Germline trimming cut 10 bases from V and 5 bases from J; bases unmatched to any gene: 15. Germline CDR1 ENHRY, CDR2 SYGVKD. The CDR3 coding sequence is TGTGCCAGCAGGGACCAAGGACAGGGGAAAGACGAGCAGTACCTC. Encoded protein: CASRDQGQGKDEQYL.

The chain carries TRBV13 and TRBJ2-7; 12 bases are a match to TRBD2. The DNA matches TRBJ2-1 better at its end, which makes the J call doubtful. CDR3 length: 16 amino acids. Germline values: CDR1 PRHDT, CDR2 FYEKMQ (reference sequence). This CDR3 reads CASSLGTSGGIDEQFF. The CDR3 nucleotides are TGTGCCAGCAGCTTAGGAACTAGCGGGGGGATCGATGAGCAGTTCTTC.

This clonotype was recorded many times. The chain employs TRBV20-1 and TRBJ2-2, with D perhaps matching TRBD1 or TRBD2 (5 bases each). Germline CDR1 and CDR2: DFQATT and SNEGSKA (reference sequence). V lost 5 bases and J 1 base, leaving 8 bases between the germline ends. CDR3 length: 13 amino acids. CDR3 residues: CSAGDENTGELFF. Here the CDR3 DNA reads TGCAGTGCTGGGGACGAGAACACCGGGGAGCTGTTTTTT.

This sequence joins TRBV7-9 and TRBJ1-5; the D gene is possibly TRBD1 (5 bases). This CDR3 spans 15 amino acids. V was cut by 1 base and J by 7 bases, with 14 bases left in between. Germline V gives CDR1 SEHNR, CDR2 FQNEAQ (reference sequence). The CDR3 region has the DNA TGTGCCAGCAGCTTAGGGGGGTTGGGGTCACAGCCCCAGCATTTT. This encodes CASSLGGLGSQPQHF.

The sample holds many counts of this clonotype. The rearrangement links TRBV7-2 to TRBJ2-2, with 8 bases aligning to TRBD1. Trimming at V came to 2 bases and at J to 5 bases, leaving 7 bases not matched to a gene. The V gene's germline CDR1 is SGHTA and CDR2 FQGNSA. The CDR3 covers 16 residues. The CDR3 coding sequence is TGTGCCAGCAGCTTACCCGCCACAGGGGGAACCGGGGAGCTGTTTTTT. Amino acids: CASSLPATGGTGELFF.

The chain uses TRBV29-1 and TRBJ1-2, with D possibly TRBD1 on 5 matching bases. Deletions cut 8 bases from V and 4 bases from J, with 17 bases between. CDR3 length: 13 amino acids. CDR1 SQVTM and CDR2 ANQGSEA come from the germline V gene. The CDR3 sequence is CSSTDGTVYGYTF. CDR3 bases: TGCAGCAGTACGGACGGGACGGTCTATGGCTACACCTTC. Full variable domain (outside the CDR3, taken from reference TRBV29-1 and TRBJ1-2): SAVISQKPSRDICQRGTSLTIQCQVDSQVTMMFWYRQQPGQSLTLIATANQGSEATYESGFVIDKFPISRPNLTFSTLTVSNMSPEDSSIYLCSSTDGTVYGYTFGSGTRLTVV.

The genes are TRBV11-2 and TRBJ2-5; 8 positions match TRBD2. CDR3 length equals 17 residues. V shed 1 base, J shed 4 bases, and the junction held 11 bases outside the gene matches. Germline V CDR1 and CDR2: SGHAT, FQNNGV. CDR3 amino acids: CASSLAEGGTRLETQYF. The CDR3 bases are TGTGCCAGCAGCTTAGCGGAGGGCGGGACTAGGTTAGAGACCCAGTACTTC.

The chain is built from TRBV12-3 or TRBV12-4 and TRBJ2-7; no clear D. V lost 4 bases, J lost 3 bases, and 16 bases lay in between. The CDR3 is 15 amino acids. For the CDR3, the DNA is TGTGCCAGCAGTTCCCGTGTGTGGGGAAGCTACGAGCAGTACTTC. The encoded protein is CASSSRVWGSYEQYF.

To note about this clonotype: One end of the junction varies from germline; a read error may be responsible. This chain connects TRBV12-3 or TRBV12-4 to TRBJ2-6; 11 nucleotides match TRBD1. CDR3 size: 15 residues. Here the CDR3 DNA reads TGTGCCAGCAGACCTTTAGGGACAGGGGGCAACGTCCTGACTTTC. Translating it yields CASRPLGTGGNVLTF.

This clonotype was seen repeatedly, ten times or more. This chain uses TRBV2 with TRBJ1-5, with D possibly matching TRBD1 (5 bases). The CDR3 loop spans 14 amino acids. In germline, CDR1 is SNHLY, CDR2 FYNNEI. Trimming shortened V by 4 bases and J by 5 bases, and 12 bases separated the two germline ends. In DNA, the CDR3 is TGTGCCAGCAGTGTCGTCGGGGCGCATCAGCCCCAGCATTTT. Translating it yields CASSVVGAHQPQHF.

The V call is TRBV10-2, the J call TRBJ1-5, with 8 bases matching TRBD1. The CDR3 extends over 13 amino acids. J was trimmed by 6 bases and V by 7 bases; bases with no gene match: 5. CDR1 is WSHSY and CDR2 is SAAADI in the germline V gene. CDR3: CASKDREFQPQHF. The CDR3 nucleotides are TGCGCCAGCAAGGACAGGGAGTTTCAGCCCCAGCATTTT.

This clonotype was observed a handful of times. CDR3 region: CASSPSFAGGWVAETQYF. For the CDR3, the DNA is TGTGCCAGCAGCCCCTCCTTTGCCGGCGGGTGGGTTGCGGAGACCCAGTACTTC. The chain links TRBV9 to TRBJ2-5; D possibly corresponds to TRBD2 (5 bases). Trimming removed 4 bases at V and 5 bases at J, with 27 bases between. The CDR3 has 18 amino acids. Looked up from germline, CDR1 is SGDLS and CDR2 is YYNGEE.

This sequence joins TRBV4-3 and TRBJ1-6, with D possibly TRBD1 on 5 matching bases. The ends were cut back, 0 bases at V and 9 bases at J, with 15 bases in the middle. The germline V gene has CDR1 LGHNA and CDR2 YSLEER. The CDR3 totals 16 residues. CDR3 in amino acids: CASSQDPGGTGSPLHF. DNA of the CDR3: TGCGCCAGCAGCCAAGATCCGGGGGGAACCGGTTCACCCCTCCACTTT.

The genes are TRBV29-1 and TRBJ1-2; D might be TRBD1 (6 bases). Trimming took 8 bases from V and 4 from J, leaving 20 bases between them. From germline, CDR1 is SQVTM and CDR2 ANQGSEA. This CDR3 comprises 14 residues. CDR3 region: CSSEGRGGFYGYTF. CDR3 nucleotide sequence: TGCAGCAGTGAAGGGAGAGGGGGATTCTATGGCTACACCTTC.

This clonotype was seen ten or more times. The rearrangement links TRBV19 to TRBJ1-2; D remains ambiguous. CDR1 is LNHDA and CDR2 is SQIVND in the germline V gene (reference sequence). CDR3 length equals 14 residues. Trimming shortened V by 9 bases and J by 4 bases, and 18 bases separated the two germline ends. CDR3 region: CASKGSPRPYGYTF. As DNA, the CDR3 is TGTGCCAGCAAAGGGTCCCCAAGACCCTATGGCTACACCTTC.

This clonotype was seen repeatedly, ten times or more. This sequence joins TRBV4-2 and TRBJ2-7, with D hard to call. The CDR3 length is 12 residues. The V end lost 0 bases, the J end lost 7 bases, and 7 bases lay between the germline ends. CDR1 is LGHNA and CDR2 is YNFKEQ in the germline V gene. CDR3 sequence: CASSQEESEQYF. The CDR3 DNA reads TGTGCCAGCAGCCAAGAGGAGAGTGAGCAGTACTTC.

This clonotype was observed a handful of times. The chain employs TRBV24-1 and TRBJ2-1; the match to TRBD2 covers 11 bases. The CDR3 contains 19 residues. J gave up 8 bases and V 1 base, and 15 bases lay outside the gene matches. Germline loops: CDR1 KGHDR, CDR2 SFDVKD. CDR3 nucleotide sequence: TGTGCCACCAGTGATTTCGGGACTAGCGGTAGCAGAGGTGTGGATGAGCAGTTCTTC. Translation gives CATSDFGTSGSRGVDEQFF.

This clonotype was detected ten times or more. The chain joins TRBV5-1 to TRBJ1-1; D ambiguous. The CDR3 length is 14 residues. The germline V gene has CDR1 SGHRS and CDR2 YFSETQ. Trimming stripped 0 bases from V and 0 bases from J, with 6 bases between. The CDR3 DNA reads TGCGCCAGCAGCTTGGTCTGGATGAACACTGAAGCTTTCTTT. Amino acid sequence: CASSLVWMNTEAFF.

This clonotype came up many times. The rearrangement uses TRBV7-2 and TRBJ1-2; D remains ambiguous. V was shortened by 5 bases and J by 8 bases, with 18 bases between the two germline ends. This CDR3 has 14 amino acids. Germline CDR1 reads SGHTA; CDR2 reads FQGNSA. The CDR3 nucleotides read TGTGCCAGCAGCACAACACAGTGGGAATTCGGCTACACCTTC. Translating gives CASSTTQWEFGYTF.

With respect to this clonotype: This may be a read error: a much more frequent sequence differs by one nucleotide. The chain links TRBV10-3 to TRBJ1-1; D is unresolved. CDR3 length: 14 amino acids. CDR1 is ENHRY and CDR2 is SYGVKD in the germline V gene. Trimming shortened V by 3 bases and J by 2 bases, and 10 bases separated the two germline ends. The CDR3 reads CAISEAVPNTEAFF. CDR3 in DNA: TGTGCCATCAGTGAAGCGGTGCCAAACACTGAAGCTTTCTTT.

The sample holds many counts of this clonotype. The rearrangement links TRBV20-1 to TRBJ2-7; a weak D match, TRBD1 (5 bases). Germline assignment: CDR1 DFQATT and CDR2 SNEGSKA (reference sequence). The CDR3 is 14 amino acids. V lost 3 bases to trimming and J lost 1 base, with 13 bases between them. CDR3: CSASLRTPSYEQYF. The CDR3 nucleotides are TGCAGTGCTAGCCTCCGGACACCGTCCTACGAGCAGTACTTC.